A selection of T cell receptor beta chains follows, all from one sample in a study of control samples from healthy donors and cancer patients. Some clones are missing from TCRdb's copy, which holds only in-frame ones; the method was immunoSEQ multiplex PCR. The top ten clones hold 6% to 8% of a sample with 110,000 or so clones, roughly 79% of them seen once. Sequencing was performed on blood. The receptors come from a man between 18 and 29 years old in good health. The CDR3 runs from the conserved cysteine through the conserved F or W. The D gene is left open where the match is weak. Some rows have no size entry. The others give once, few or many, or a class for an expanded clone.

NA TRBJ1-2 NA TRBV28 TGTGCCAGCAGTTTCTTACTGCCGACAGCCGGCTACACCTTC CASSFLLPTAGYTF
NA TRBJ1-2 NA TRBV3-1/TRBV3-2 TGTGCCAGCAGCCAGCCGGGGAGGGGCTATGGCTACACCTTC CASSQPGRGYGYTF
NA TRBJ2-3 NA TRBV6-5 TGTGCCGGCTCGTGGGGGGCAGATACGCAGTATTTT CAGSWGADTQYF
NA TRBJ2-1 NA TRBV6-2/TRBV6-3 TGTGCCAGCAGTTACTCGCTAGGCTCCTACAATGAGCAGTTCTTC CASSYSLGSYNEQFF
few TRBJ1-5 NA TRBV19 TGTGCCAGTAGTATCTACGTCAAAGGGGGCAATCAGCCCCAGCATTTT CASSIYVKGGNQPQHF
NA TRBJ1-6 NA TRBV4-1 TGCGCCAGCAGCCAAGTCTCGGGCAGTAATTCACCCCTCCACTTT CASSQVSGSNSPLHF
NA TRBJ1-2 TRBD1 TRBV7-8 TGTGCCAGCAGCCCCAAGGGGGCTCGGAACTATGGCTACACCTTC CASSPKGARNYGYTF
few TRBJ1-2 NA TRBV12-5 TGTGCTAGTGGTTTGGTACTGACCGGCAGGGTGAACTATGGCTACACCTTC CASGLVLTGRVNYGYTF
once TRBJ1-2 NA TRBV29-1 TGCAGCGTTGGATCCGGGCCAGAGCGTGGCTACACCTTC CSVGSGPERGYTF
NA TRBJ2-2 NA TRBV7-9 TGTGCCAGCAGCTCTGTATGGTCCACCGGGGAGCTGTTTTTT CASSSVWSTGELFF
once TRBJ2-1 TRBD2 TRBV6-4 TGTGCCAGCAGTGTAGGCGAAATAGCGGGGGGCAATGAGCAGTTCTTC CASSVGEIAGGNEQFF
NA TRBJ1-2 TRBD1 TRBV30 TGTGCCTGGACCCGGGGTTCAGGGACAGTCGAGAGCTACACCTTC CAWTRGSGTVESYTF
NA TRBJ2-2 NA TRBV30 TGTGCCTGGAGTGGGCCTTCGAACACCGGGGAGCTGTTTTTT CAWSGPSNTGELFF
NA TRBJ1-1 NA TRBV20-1 TGCAGTGCCCGACAGAACACTGAAGCTTTCTTT CSARQNTEAFF
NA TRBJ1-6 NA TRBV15 TGTGCCACCAGCGCACAATCAAATTCACCCCTCCACTTT CATSAQSNSPLHF
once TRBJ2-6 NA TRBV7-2 TGTGCCAGCAGCCCCTACTATTCTGGGGCCAACGTCCTGACTTTC CASSPYYSGANVLTF
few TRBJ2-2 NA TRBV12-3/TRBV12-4 TGTGCCAGCAGTTTAGGTGGGCCCGGGGAGCTGTTTTTT CASSLGGPGELFF
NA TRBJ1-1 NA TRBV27 TGTGCCAGCAGTTTATGGGGGGGGAGAACTGAAGCTTTCTTT CASSLWGGRTEAFF
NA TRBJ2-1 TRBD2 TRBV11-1 TGTTCCGCGGGAGGGGGGGCCCAGAATGAGCAGTTCTTC CSAGGGAQNEQFF
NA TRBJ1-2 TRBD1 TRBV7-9 TGTGCCAGCGCCGCGGGACAGACTAACTATGGCTACACCTTC CASAAGQTNYGYTF
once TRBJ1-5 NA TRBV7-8 TGTGCCAGCAGGTCCGGAGCGGGGCCTAGCAATCAGCCCCAGCATTTT CASRSGAGPSNQPQHF
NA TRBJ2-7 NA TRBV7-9 TGTGCCAGCAGCTTAGTATCGGGATACGAGCAGTACTTC CASSLVSGYEQYF